This T cell receptor (beta chain) was identified during a study of PD-L1 blockade in urothelial cancer. Study as a whole: It was in the mid-2010s that patients started atezolizumab at 1,200 mg intravenously every 3 weeks. A median blood sample held about 140,000 T cells and around 80,000 unique TCRs.

Some clones are missing from TCRdb's copy, which holds only in-frame ones; the method was immunoSEQ multiplex PCR. In the table there are tens of thousands of clones, around 88% of which are singletons. Time point in this sample: pretreatment peripheral blood. Patients were living with locally advanced or metastatic urothelial carcinoma. Each patient gave between 1 and 8 samples of peripheral blood mononuclear cells, which were collected pretreatment and during treatment. Source: PBMCs, taken around atezolizumab (anti-PD-L1) treatment. The source of this sequence is a man aged 55 to 70 with urothelial cancer.

The CDR3 protein is CASSVVGSRIDEQFF. The CDR3 bases are TGCGCCAGCAGTGTAGTGGGGAGCAGGATCGATGAGCAGTTCTTC. The chain is built from TRBV10-1 and TRBJ2-1, with D perhaps matching TRBD2 (5 bases). The CDR3 is 15 amino acids. Germline V gene sequence: CDR1 WNHNN, CDR2 SYGVQD (reference sequence). Trimming stripped 4 bases from V and 8 bases from J, with 18 bases between.